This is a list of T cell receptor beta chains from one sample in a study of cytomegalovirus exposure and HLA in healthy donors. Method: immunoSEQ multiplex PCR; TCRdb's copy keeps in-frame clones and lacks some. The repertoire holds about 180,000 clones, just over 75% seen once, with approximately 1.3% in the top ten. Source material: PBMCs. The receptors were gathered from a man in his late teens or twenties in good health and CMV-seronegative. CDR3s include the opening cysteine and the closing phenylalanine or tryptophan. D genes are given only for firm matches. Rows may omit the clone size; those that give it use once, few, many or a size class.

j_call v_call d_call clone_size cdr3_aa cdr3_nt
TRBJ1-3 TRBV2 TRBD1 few CASSGTAGNTIYF TGTGCCAGCAGCGGGACAGCCGGAAACACCATATATTTT
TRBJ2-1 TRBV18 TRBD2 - CASSPRTSHEQFF TGTGCCAGCTCACCTAGGACTAGTCATGAGCAGTTCTTC
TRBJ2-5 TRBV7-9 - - CASSSRQDQETQYF TGTGCCAGCAGCTCAAGGCAGGACCAAGAGACCCAGTACTTC
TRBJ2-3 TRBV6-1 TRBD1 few CASSEEAGGADTQYF TGTGCCAGCAGTGAAGAGGCAGGGGGCGCAGATACGCAGTATTTT
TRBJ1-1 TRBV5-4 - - CASSLPGGRGGTEAFF TGTGCCAGCAGCTTGCCCGGGGGTAGGGGGGGCACTGAAGCTTTCTTT
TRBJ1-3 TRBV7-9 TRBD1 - CASSFSSTGSISGNTIYF TGTGCCAGCAGCTTCTCCTCGACAGGGAGTATCTCTGGAAACACCATATATTTT
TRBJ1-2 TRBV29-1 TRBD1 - CSVPILRTGGHTLYGYTF TGCAGCGTTCCCATATTGAGGACAGGGGGACACACCCTTTATGGCTACACCTTC
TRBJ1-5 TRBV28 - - CASIPGGDQPQHF TGTGCCAGCATTCCCGGGGGAGATCAGCCCCAGCATTTT
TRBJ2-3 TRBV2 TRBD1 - CASDPDRGADTQYF TGTGCCAGCGACCCTGACAGGGGCGCAGATACGCAGTATTTT
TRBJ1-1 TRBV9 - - CASSGPEVGTEAFF TGTGCCAGCAGCGGGCCCGAGGTTGGTACTGAAGCTTTCTTT
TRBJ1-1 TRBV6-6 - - CASSYGRNTEAFF TGTGCCAGCAGCTACGGTAGAAACACTGAAGCTTTCTTT
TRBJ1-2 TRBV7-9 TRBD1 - CASSSYRGQDYGYTF TGTGCCAGCAGCTCTTACAGGGGGCAGGACTATGGCTACACCTTC
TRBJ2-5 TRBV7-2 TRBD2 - CASSIGLAGGRGTQYF TGTGCCAGCAGCATCGGACTAGCGGGGGGCCGAGGGACCCAGTACTTC
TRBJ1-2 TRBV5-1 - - CASSLADPRGYGCTF TGCGCCAGCAGCTTGGCCGACCCAAGGGGCTATGGCTGCACCTTC
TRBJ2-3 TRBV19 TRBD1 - CASSFDRVSDTQYF TGTGCCAGTAGTTTCGACAGGGTCTCGGATACGCAGTATTTT
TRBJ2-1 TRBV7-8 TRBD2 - CASSLGLAGDNEQFF TGTGCCAGCAGCTTAGGCCTAGCGGGAGACAATGAGCAGTTCTTC
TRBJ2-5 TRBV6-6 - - CASSYSQGRKETQYF TGTGCCAGCAGTTACAGTCAGGGAAGGAAGGAGACCCAGTACTTC
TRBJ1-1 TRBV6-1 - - CAITVVRMNTEAFF TGTGCCATCACAGTCGTAAGGATGAACACTGAAGCTTTCTTT
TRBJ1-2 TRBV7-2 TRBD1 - CASSLAGQGAYGYTF TGTGCCAGCAGCTTAGCAGGACAGGGGGCTTATGGCTACACCTTC
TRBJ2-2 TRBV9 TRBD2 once CASSPRGNSGRVNNTGELFF TGTGCCAGCAGCCCCCGGGGTAATAGCGGGAGGGTAAATAACACCGGGGAGCTGTTTTTT
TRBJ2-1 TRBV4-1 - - CASSQRVPLSNEQFF TGCGCCAGCAGCCAACGGGTACCCCTTTCTAATGAGCAGTTCTTC
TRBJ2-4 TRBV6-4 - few CASSDSPQDSLAKNIQYF TGTGCCAGCAGTGACTCCCCACAGGATTCCTTGGCCAAAAACATTCAGTACTTC
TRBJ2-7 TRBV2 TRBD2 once CASQGGLAGVLREQYF TGTGCCAGCCAAGGTGGACTAGCGGGAGTATTGAGGGAGCAGTACTTC
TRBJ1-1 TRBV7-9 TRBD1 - CASSPWDRMNTEAFF TGTGCCAGCAGCCCTTGGGACAGGATGAACACTGAAGCTTTCTTT
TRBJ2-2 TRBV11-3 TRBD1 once CASSSPGQTPSTGELFF TGTGCCAGCAGCTCTCCGGGACAGACTCCATCCACCGGGGAGCTGTTTTTT
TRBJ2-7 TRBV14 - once CASSHLQFRSYEQYF TGTGCCAGCAGCCACCTACAGTTTCGCTCCTACGAGCAGTACTTC
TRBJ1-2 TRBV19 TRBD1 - CASRGTGQNYGYTF TGTGCCAGTAGGGGGACAGGGCAGAACTATGGCTACACCTTC
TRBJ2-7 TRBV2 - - CASSEDYEQYF TGTGCCAGCAGTGAGGACTACGAGCAGTACTTC
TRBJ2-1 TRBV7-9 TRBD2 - CASRHSGNRNEQFF TGTGCCAGCAGGCATAGCGGGAATAGGAATGAGCAGTTCTTC
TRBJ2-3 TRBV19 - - CASSIGGVSTDTQYF TGTGCCAGTAGTATAGGCGGGGTGAGCACAGATACGCAGTATTTT
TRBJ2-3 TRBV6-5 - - CASSTRQEDTQYF TGTGCCAGCAGTACCCGACAGGAAGATACGCAGTATTTT
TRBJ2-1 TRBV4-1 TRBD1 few CASSQRGQGTYNEQFF TGCGCCAGCAGTCAACGCGGACAGGGGACCTACAATGAGCAGTTCTTC
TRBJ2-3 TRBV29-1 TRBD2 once CSVGEGLGTDTQYF TGCAGCGTTGGGGAGGGGTTAGGCACAGATACGCAGTATTTT